The rows below give T cell receptor beta chains drawn from one sample of a study of T cell responses to AZD1222 COVID-19 vaccine. Profiled with immunoSEQ multiplex PCR; TCRdb holds only in-frame clones, not every one. The data hold under 150,000 clones, with just over 90% observed a single time. The specimen was peripheral blood, collected on day 0 of AZD1222 vaccination. The receptors here all came from an adult in good health. Each CDR3 is given with its conserved first and last residue. A D gene is named only where the DNA matches it firmly. Some rows have no size entry. The others give once, few or many, or a class for an expanded clone.

>TRBD1|-|TRBJ1-3|TRBV25-1
CASSGETGIENTIYF
TGTGCCAGCAGTGGCGAGACAGGGATTGAAAACACCATATATTTT
>TRBD1|-|TRBJ2-2|TRBV7-8
CASRLQGYDTGELFF
TGTGCCAGCAGATTACAGGGGTATGACACCGGGGAGCTGTTTTTT
>-|-|TRBJ1-2|TRBV30
CAWSVLVYGYTF
TGTGCCTGGAGTGTACTCGTCTATGGCTACACCTTC
>-|-|TRBJ1-2|TRBV12-5
CASGLVLGAYGYTF
TGTGCTAGTGGTTTGGTACTTGGGGCCTATGGCTACACCTTC
>TRBD1|-|TRBJ2-3|TRBV7-2
CASRTGQRDTQYF
TGTGCCAGCCGGACAGGACAAAGAGATACGCAGTATTTT
>-|-|TRBJ2-7|TRBV5-6
CASSLYRGGGRDEQYF
TGTGCCAGCAGCTTGTATAGGGGAGGAGGGAGAGACGAGCAGTACTTC
>-|-|TRBJ1-4|TRBV6-1
CASSEGGEGEKLFF
TGTGCCAGCAGTGAAGGGGGAGAGGGGGAAAAACTGTTTTTT
>-|-|TRBJ2-7|TRBV5-6
CASSEGTEYEQYF
TGTGCCAGCAGCGAAGGAACAGAGTACGAGCAGTACTTC
>-|-|TRBJ2-7|TRBV7-2
CASSTVGGGSRSYEQYF
TGTGCCAGCAGCACCGTTGGTGGTGGCAGCCGCTCCTACGAGCAGTACTTC
>TRBD1|-|TRBJ2-3|TRBV11-3
CASSLGLGQGSDTQYF
TGTGCCAGCAGCTTAGGTCTCGGACAGGGGTCAGATACGCAGTATTTT
>-|-|TRBJ2-3|TRBV11-3
CASSLSGSTDTQYF
TGTGCCAGCAGCTTAAGCGGTAGCACAGATACGCAGTATTTT
>-|-|TRBJ1-2|TRBV27
CASRLKGGQRSSIGYGYTF
TGTGCCAGCAGGTTAAAGGGGGGTCAGAGGTCCTCTATTGGCTATGGCTACACCTTC
>-|-|TRBJ1-1|TRBV5-4
CASSLSMISMNTEAFF
TGTGCCAGCAGCTTATCGATGATTTCAATGAACACTGAAGCTTTCTTT
>-|once|TRBJ2-1|TRBV13
CASSLVIRSEQFF
TGTGCCAGCAGCTTGGTAATAAGGAGTGAGCAGTTCTTC
>-|-|TRBJ1-4|TRBV3-1/TRBV3-2
CASSPGTSNEKLFF
TGTGCCAGCAGCCCCGGGACCTCAAATGAAAAACTGTTTTTT
>-|-|TRBJ2-1|TRBV7-9
CASSIYGVSDNEQFF
TGTGCCAGCAGCATATACGGGGTGTCGGACAATGAGCAGTTCTTC
>TRBD1|-|TRBJ1-1|TRBV11-1
CASSPRTGNTEAFF
TGTGCCAGCAGCCCCCGGACAGGGAACACTGAAGCTTTCTTT
>TRBD1|-|TRBJ1-2|TRBV6-6
CASSLRPTKAMDRGRVYTF
TGTGCCAGCAGTCTGAGGCCAACGAAAGCCATGGACAGGGGGCGAGTCTACACCTTC
>TRBD1|-|TRBJ1-1|TRBV29-1
CSVRRGQVEAFF
TGCAGCGTGCGGAGGGGGCAGGTTGAAGCTTTCTTT
>-|-|TRBJ2-7|TRBV30
CAWSEDRIHEQYF
TGTGCCTGGAGTGAGGACAGAATCCACGAGCAGTACTTC
>TRBD1|few|TRBJ1-2|TRBV7-2
CASSFDRVIDGYTF
TGTGCCAGCAGCTTTGACAGGGTAATCGATGGCTACACCTTC
>-|-|TRBJ2-2|TRBV6-5
CTSRGAKSGELFF
TGTACCTCCCGGGGGGCGAAAAGCGGGGAGCTGTTTTTT
>-|-|TRBJ1-5|TRBV4-1
CASSRATADPKGPQHF
TGCGCCAGCAGCCGTGCCACCGCGGATCCTAAAGGGCCCCAGCATTTT
>TRBD1|-|TRBJ1-2|TRBV27
CASSLDRGSYGYTF
TGTGCCAGCAGTCTGGACAGGGGATCCTATGGCTACACCTTC
>-|-|TRBJ1-2|TRBV10-1
CASSESKGQSYGYTF
TGCGCCAGCAGTGAGTCAAAGGGGCAGAGCTATGGCTACACCTTC
>-|-|TRBJ2-3|TRBV24-1
CATSFAGGADTQYF
TGTGCCACCAGTTTTGCAGGGGGGGCAGATACGCAGTATTTT